This T cell receptor beta chain was captured by sequencing in a study of cytomegalovirus exposure and HLA in healthy donors. The overall study: Just over 80% of a few hundred genotyped donors fell in the Caucasian-associated ancestry cluster.

There are a few counts of this clone. Antigen: not known. The CDR3 is 16 amino acids. V lost 2 bases and J lost 4, with 17 bases in between. Germline CDR1 and CDR2: SGHVS and FQNEAQ. Study observations and caveats: Presence/absence analyses assumed roughly uniform sequencing depth across donors. Earlier analysis found most TCR beta V segments productive about 87% or about 30% of the time.

The PCR made use of 60 Vbeta and 13 Jbeta primers. The assay was immunoSEQ multiplex PCR, and TCRdb's table has in-frame clones only and misses some. Of more than 110,000 clones in the sample, more than 75% are singletons; the top ten hold over 2%. The chain recombines TRBV7-8 with TRBJ2-5; D perhaps matches TRBD2 (6 bases). The sequence came from a man aged 45-65 years in good health and CMV-seronegative. The sample was PBMCs. CDR3 in amino acids: CASSLPTDFGGETQYF. CDR3 nucleotide sequence: TGTGCCAGCAGCTTACCGACGGACTTCGGGGGAGAGACCCAGTACTTC.